What follows are 23 T cell receptor beta chains derived from one specimen sequenced in a study of response to subunit inactivated influenza vaccine. One entry per CDR3 protein, called by TCRdb with MiXCR from the RT-PCR reads. The table lists some 850,000 distinct CDR3 sequences, roughly 18% of them singletons. The input for sequencing was PBMCs from blood, taken 4 to 6 days after vaccination. These receptors originate from a man aged 50-60 years who received an inactivated influenza vaccine.

The chain has TRBV4-2 and TRBJ1-5; tentatively, D is TRBD1 (5 bases). Germline V CDR1 and CDR2: LGHNA, YNFKEQ. V lost 0 bases to trimming and J lost 4 bases, with 10 bases between them. The CDR3 runs 15 residues. The chain's CDR3 is CASSQDMGGNQPQHF. The CDR3 DNA reads as TGTGCCAGCAGCCAAGATATGGGGGGTAATCAGCCCCAGCATTTT.

There are many counts of this clonotype. The V and J genes are TRBV6-1 and TRBJ2-7; 11 positions agree with TRBD2. There are 14 residues in the CDR3. Germline CDR1 MNHNS, CDR2 SASEGT. The junction had 3 bases not matched to a gene; V was cut back by 7 bases and J by 1 base. CDR3 coding DNA: TGTGCCAGCAAGGCTAGCGGGGGGTCCTACGAGCAGTACTTC. Residues: CASKASGGSYEQYF.

V usage is TRBV5-1 and J usage is TRBJ1-2; D unclear. The CDR3 runs to 11 residues. The V gene's germline CDR1 is SGHRS and CDR2 YFSETQ. Deletions cut 5 bases from V and 14 bases from J, with 16 bases between. The CDR3 loop is CASRGQLQATF. DNA for the CDR3: TGCGCCAGCAGGGGCCAGCTTCAGGCAACCTTC.

This clonotype was detected ten times or more. The V call is TRBV20-1, the J call TRBJ2-3, with TRBD2 matching over 15 bases. Germline-derived CDR1 and CDR2 are DFQATT and SNEGSKA (reference sequence). The CDR3 is 17 residues long. Unmatched junction bases numbered 6, after V lost 5 bases and J lost 0 bases. Here the CDR3 DNA reads TGCAGTGCTTCAGGAGGGACTAGCGGGGGGAGCACAGATACGCAGTATTTT. It codes for CSASGGTSGGSTDTQYF.

This clonotype was detected a few times. CDR3 protein: CAISDSSGGLGEQFF. CDR3 nucleotides: TGTGCCATCAGTGATAGTAGCGGGGGCTTAGGGGAGCAGTTCTTC. The chain employs TRBV10-3 and TRBJ2-1, with 9 bases identical to TRBD2. This CDR3 has 15 amino acids. Germline assignment: CDR1 ENHRY and CDR2 SYGVKD. Losses at the gene ends were 3 bases for V and 10 bases for J; bases not matched to a gene: 10.

This rearrangement joins TRBV9 to TRBJ2-1; 9 bases agree with TRBD2. The ends lost 4 bases at V and 6 bases at J; junction bases unmatched: 14. Looked up from germline, CDR1 is SGDLS and CDR2 is YYNGEE. The CDR3 is made up of 17 amino acids. CDR3 sequence: CASSKTRGLAGGNEQFF. DNA for the CDR3: TGTGCCAGCAGCAAGACTAGGGGACTAGCAGGAGGCAATGAGCAGTTCTTC.

This clonotype was counted between two and nine times. The chain links TRBV24-1 to TRBJ2-7; 7 bases are a match to TRBD1. The V and J ends lost 2 bases and 2 bases, in that order; junction bases with no gene match: 8. This CDR3 has 16 residues. Looked up from germline, CDR1 is KGHDR and CDR2 is SFDVKD. CDR3 bases: TGTGCCACCAGTGATTCCCTGGACAGGTTAACCTACGAGCAGTACTTC. This sequence encodes CATSDSLDRLTYEQYF.

V is TRBV6-2 or TRBV6-3 and J is TRBJ2-2; TRBD1 aligns across 7 bases. Germline V lookup: CDR1 MNHEY, CDR2 SVGEGT. The V and J ends lost 2 bases and 5 bases, in that order; junction bases with no gene match: 11. The CDR3 totals 17 residues. The chain's CDR3 is CASSYIPDRSITGELFF. DNA of the CDR3: TGTGCCAGCAGTTACATTCCGGACAGGTCGATAACCGGGGAGCTGTTTTTT.

J is TRBJ2-5 and V is TRBV5-1; D possibly corresponds to TRBD2 (5 bases). The germline CDR1 and CDR2 sequences are SGHRS and YFSETQ. This CDR3 region has 15 residues. V was pared by 2 bases and J by 3 bases, with 14 bases between. This CDR3 reads CASSLRGYREETQYF. The CDR3 nucleotides read TGCGCCAGCAGCTTAAGAGGGTACCGGGAAGAGACCCAGTACTTC.

The chain combines TRBV7-2 with TRBJ2-3, with D perhaps TRBD1 (6 bases). CDR1 is SGHTA and CDR2 is FQGNSA in the germline V gene. The length of the CDR3 is 16 residues. V shed 5 bases and J shed 2 bases, with 17 bases lying between them. CDR3 sequence: CASSHNGGQPTDTQYF. As DNA, the CDR3 is TGTGCCAGCAGCCACAATGGGGGACAACCCACAGATACGCAGTATTTT.

V usage is TRBV7-9 and J usage is TRBJ2-3; weak D call: TRBD2 (6 bases). The CDR3 extends over 16 amino acids. Trimming pared 1 base from V and 4 bases from J, leaving 15 bases between. The germline V gene encodes CDR1 SEHNR and CDR2 FQNEAQ (reference sequence). Here the CDR3 reads CASSLDGVREADTQYF. CDR3 coding DNA: TGTGCCAGCAGCTTAGATGGCGTCAGGGAGGCAGATACGCAGTATTTT.

This clonotype was seen repeatedly, ten times or more. The chain joins TRBV20-1 to TRBJ2-7; D is unresolved. Germline V CDR1 and CDR2: DFQATT, SNEGSKA (reference sequence). Trimming took 7 bases from V and 3 from J, leaving 10 bases between them. This CDR3 has 11 residues. CDR3 residues: CSGNKVYEQYF. The CDR3 DNA reads TGCAGTGGAAACAAAGTCTACGAGCAGTACTTC.

The sample holds a few counts of this clonotype. This sequence joins TRBV9 and TRBJ2-1, with 7 bases lining up with TRBD2. Germline V CDR1 and CDR2: SGDLS, YYNGEE. This CDR3 comprises 16 residues. Losses at the gene ends were 0 bases for V and 7 bases for J; bases not matched to a gene: 10. CDR3 coding DNA: TGTGCCAGCAGCGTAGCTGCGGGAGTCGTTTGGAATGAGCAGTTCTTC. Its protein product is CASSVAAGVVWNEQFF.

The CDR3 sequence: CSVAGLAVPSGANVLTF. Here the CDR3 DNA reads TGCAGCGTTGCTGGACTAGCGGTCCCCTCTGGGGCCAACGTCCTGACTTTC. V usage is TRBV29-1 and J usage is TRBJ2-6; 10 bases map to TRBD2. V shed 4 bases and J 0 bases; nucleotides not matched to a gene: 6. The germline CDR1 and CDR2 sequences are SQVTM and ANQGSEA. This CDR3 comprises 17 residues.

There are a few counts of this clonotype. The J gene is TRBJ2-1, the V gene TRBV12-3 or TRBV12-4; 7 nucleotides match TRBD2. The CDR3 totals 15 residues. Trimming at V came to 8 bases and at J to 4 bases, leaving 11 bases not matched to a gene. CDR3 loop: CASEASGGSYNEQFF. DNA of the CDR3: TGTGCCAGCGAGGCTAGCGGTGGGAGTTACAATGAGCAGTTCTTC.

This clonotype was counted only a few times. The V gene is TRBV20-1, the J gene TRBJ2-3; 9 nucleotides agree with TRBD2. V was clipped by 5 bases and J by 0 bases; unmatched bases: 9. The germline V gene encodes CDR1 DFQATT and CDR2 SNEGSKA (reference sequence). This CDR3 has 16 amino acids. The CDR3 nucleotides are TGCAGTGCTCAGTGGGCTAGCGGGGCTAGCACAGATACGCAGTATTTT. Translation: CSAQWASGASTDTQYF.

This clonotype appeared a few times. The gene calls are TRBV15 and TRBJ2-7, with D perhaps matching TRBD1 (6 bases). V gave up 1 base and J gave up 7 bases, with 17 bases separating them. This CDR3 has 15 residues. Germline V CDR1 and CDR2: LNHNV, YYDKDF (reference sequence). The CDR3 loop reads CATSRAQGVQGEQYF. CDR3 DNA sequence: TGTGCCACCAGCAGAGCCCAGGGCGTTCAGGGGGAGCAGTACTTC. Variable domain in full (rest from reference TRBV15 and TRBJ2-7): DAMVIQNPRYQVTQFGKPVTLSCSQTLNHNVMYWYQQKSSQAPKLLFHYYDKDFNNEADTPDNFQSRRPNTSFCFLDIRSPGLGDTAMYLCATSRAQGVQGEQYFGPGTRLTVT.

This chain connects TRBV20-1 to TRBJ2-3, with D maybe TRBD1 (6 bases). Germline loops: CDR1 DFQATT, CDR2 SNEGSKA (reference sequence). Trimming left V 0 bases short and J 6 bases short, with 13 bases between. The CDR3 extends over 14 amino acids. CDR3 amino acids: CSARDNTGSDTQYF. The CDR3, as DNA: TGCAGTGCTAGAGACAATACAGGGTCCGATACGCAGTATTTT.

This clonotype has a count of ten or more. The chain is built from TRBV12-3 or TRBV12-4 and TRBJ2-3; D possibly corresponds to TRBD1 (5 bases). This CDR3 has 13 residues. The V and J ends lost 6 bases and 7 bases respectively, with 14 bases between them. The CDR3: CASSPARVNTQYF. CDR3 DNA sequence: TGTGCCAGCAGCCCCGCCAGGGTGAATACGCAGTATTTT.

There are many counts of this clonotype. CDR3 in amino acids: CSVTGADYGYTF. CDR3 bases: TGCAGCGTTACAGGGGCGGACTATGGCTACACCTTC. This rearrangement joins TRBV29-1 to TRBJ1-2; 7 nucleotides agree with TRBD1. With V trimmed by 5 bases and J by 3 bases, 3 bases remained unmatched. This CDR3 region has 12 residues. CDR1 SQVTM and CDR2 ANQGSEA come from the germline V gene.

This clonotype was counted a few times. The chain joins TRBV5-1 to TRBJ1-2; a weak D match, TRBD1 (6 bases). The germline V gene has CDR1 SGHRS and CDR2 YFSETQ. The CDR3 contains 18 residues. Trimming removed 5 bases from V and 0 bases from J, with 23 bases in between. DNA of the CDR3: TGCGCCAGCAGTCCCGGACAGCTTCCGACCTACCCTAACTATGGCTACACCTTC. Residues: CASSPGQLPTYPNYGYTF.

A word on this clonotype: A much larger clone differs by one base, so this may be a read error. The chain carries TRBV20-1 and TRBJ2-1; no reliable D call. CDR1 is DFQATT and CDR2 is SNEGSKA in the germline V gene (reference sequence). This CDR3 comprises 10 residues. V gave up 4 bases and J gave up 6 bases, with 4 bases separating them. The CDR3 loop reads CSATANEQFF. The CDR3 DNA is TGCAGTGCTACCGCCAATGAGCAGTTCTTC.

This clonotype was recorded a few times. The chain has TRBV7-8 and TRBJ2-1, with 9 nucleotides matching TRBD2. CDR3 length: 15 residues. Germline V gene sequence: CDR1 SGHVS, CDR2 FQNEAQ. With 0 bases clipped from V and 7 bases from J, the junction kept 4 bases outside the gene matches. CDR3 loop: CASSLAGLALNEQFF. The CDR3 DNA sequence: TGTGCCAGCAGCTTAGCTGGACTAGCGTTGAATGAGCAGTTCTTC.